This T cell receptor beta chain originates from a study of blood T cell repertoires in COVID-19. Study-level information: Samples of COVID-19 (acute and convalescent) were obtained from the United States, Italy and Spain. T cells, B-cell-depleted T cells, or PBMCs provided the cDNA or gDNA that served as material.

This clone appeared a single time. The assay was immunoSEQ multiplex PCR, and TCRdb's table has in-frame clones only and misses some. This sample has around 140,000 clones, with around 88% found just once. From germline, CDR1 is SNHLY and CDR2 FYNNEI. Trimming cost V 6 bases and J 4 bases; bases outside gene matches: 5. CDR3 length equals 14 residues. Sequencing was carried out using peripheral blood. The sequence was obtained from a middle-aged man with acute or convalescent COVID-19. V usage is TRBV2 and J usage is TRBJ1-1; 10 nucleotides match TRBD1. The CDR3 here is CASRRQGAGTEAFF. The DNA of the CDR3 is TGTGCCAGCAGGCGACAGGGGGCAGGCACTGAAGCTTTCTTT. The whole variable domain, filled in from reference TRBV2 and TRBJ1-1, reads EPEVTQTPSHQVTQMGQEVILRCVPISNHLYFYWYRQILGQKVEFLVSFYNNEISEKSEIFDDQFSVERPDGSNFTLKIRSTKLEDSAMYFCASRRQGAGTEAFFGQGTRLTVV.